The TCR beta chain under discussion was sequenced for a study of T cell clones after liver transplantation. Overall study: Blood was drawn pre-transplant, before withdrawal, and after full or failed withdrawal.

Trimming cost V 4 bases and J 6 bases; bases outside gene matches: 5. There are 14 residues in the CDR3. Germline CDR1 SGHRS, CDR2 YFSETQ. The method was immunoSEQ multiplex PCR; TCRdb's version includes in-frame clones alone and lacks a portion of them. Here the sample spans 55,000 or so clones, around 75% being singletons. The sequence was collected from a human donor who received a liver transplant. The sample consisted of CD4+ T cells from blood, taken before liver transplant. V gene TRBV5-1 combines with J gene TRBJ2-3, with TRBD1 matching over 10 bases. The CDR3 spells CASSVDRGDDTQYF. CDR3 sequence (DNA): TGCGCCAGCAGCGTGGACAGGGGGGACGATACGCAGTATTTT.